The T cell receptor beta chain described here comes from a study of T cell repertoires and HLA-DP antigens. To note about this clone: Its target is not known.

Profiled with immunoSEQ multiplex PCR; TCRdb holds only in-frame clones, not every one. The sample yields about 89,000 clones, about nine tenths seen once. Sequencing was done on a sample of CD4+ T cells from PBMCs. The receptor was isolated from a man over 45 in good health and CMV-seronegative.

CDR3 sequence: CASSVGIGEKLFF. DNA for the CDR3: TGTGCCAGCAGCGTCGGGATCGGAGAAAAACTGTTTTTT. V gene TRBV11-2 combines with J gene TRBJ1-4; D ambiguous. This CDR3 spans 13 amino acids. The ends were cut back, 5 bases at V and 8 bases at J, with 12 bases in the middle. Germline V gene data show CDR1 as SGHAT and CDR2 as FQNNGV. The full variable domain, in which reference TRBV11-2 and TRBJ1-4 provide the parts outside the CDR3, is EAGVAQSPRYKIIEKRQSVAFWCNPISGHATLYWYQQILGQGPKLLIQFQNNGVVDDSQLPKDRFSAERLKGVDSTLKIQPAKLEDSAVYLCASSVGIGEKLFFGSGTQLSVL.